This TCR beta chain was captured by sequencing in a study of blood T cell repertoires in COVID-19. Measured with immunoSEQ multiplex PCR; TCRdb has only the in-frame clones, and not every one. The profile shows a few hundred thousand clones, about 86% of them singletons. The clonotype originates from a man aged 60 to 75 with acute or convalescent COVID-19. Sequences were obtained from peripheral blood.

CDR3 sequence: CSASGAYEQYF. CDR3 DNA sequence: TGCAGCGCTTCAGGGGCGTACGAGCAGTACTTC. V gene TRBV29-1 combines with J gene TRBJ2-7; weak D call: TRBD1 (6 bases). Deletions cut 7 bases from V and 4 bases from J, with 11 bases between. In germline, CDR1 is SQVTM, CDR2 ANQGSEA. The CDR3 runs 11 residues.